Each of the 14 T cell receptor beta chains below was sequenced from the same sample in a study of shared clonotypes between healthy human individuals. This table comes from immunoSEQ multiplex PCR, and its TCRdb copy is limited to in-frame clones, with some not included. This sample yields about 2.3 million clones, of which 85% to 95% are seen a single time; 0.37% belongs to the top ten. The sequenced sample was naive CD4+ T cells from PBMCs. The subset is: CD45RA+ positively selected. These TCRs come from a man aged 18 to 30 in good health. Some clones in this sample may be carry-over from other donors' samples.

As regards this clone: Other DNA variants within this sample encode the same CDR3. The chain links TRBV30 to TRBJ1-4; possible D gene TRBD1, 5 bases. Trimming took 0 bases from V and 5 from J, leaving 7 bases between them. CDR1 is GTSNPN, CDR2 SVGIG, per germline (reference sequence). The CDR3 is 13 residues long. The CDR3 region is CAWSVGVNEKLFF. CDR3 DNA sequence: TGTGCCTGGAGTGTAGGGGTCAATGAAAAACTGTTTTTT.

The chain joins TRBV11-2 to TRBJ2-5; maybe TRBD2 (5 bases). V gave up 2 bases and J gave up 5 bases, with 12 bases separating them. The CDR3 is 14 amino acids. Germline values: CDR1 SGHAT, CDR2 FQNNGV. CDR3 sequence: CASSLLGIAETQYF. The CDR3, as DNA: TGTGCCAGCAGCTTACTCGGGATAGCGGAGACCCAGTACTTC.

Details on this clone: The sample carries other DNA sequences with the same CDR3. The rearrangement joins TRBV15 to TRBJ1-5; D is unresolved. The CDR3 consists of 13 residues. V lost 0 bases and J lost 3, with 3 bases in between. CDR1 is LNHNV, CDR2 YYDKDF, per germline (reference sequence). The CDR3 loop is CATSRELNQPQHF. CDR3 in DNA: TGTGCCACCAGCAGAGAACTCAATCAGCCCCAGCATTTT.

The genes are TRBV6-1 and TRBJ2-3; unclear D gene. CDR1 and CDR2 (germline): MNHNS, SASEGT. Trimming pared 3 bases from V and 3 bases from J, leaving 13 bases between. This CDR3 spans 15 amino acids. CDR3 DNA: TGTGCCAGCAGTGATTATGGGCTAGTTACAGATACGCAGTATTTT. It codes for CASSDYGLVTDTQYF.

As to this clone: In the same sample, other DNA sequences code for this CDR3. In nucleotides, the CDR3 is TGCGCCAGCAGCGGGGGGCAGGGGAACACTGAAGCTTTCTTT. Its protein is CASSGGQGNTEAFF. The chain links TRBV5-1 to TRBJ1-1, with D possibly TRBD1 on 6 matching bases. The ends were cut back, 4 bases at V and 1 base at J, with 11 bases in the middle. The CDR3 length is 14 residues. CDR1 SGHRS and CDR2 YFSETQ come from the germline V gene.

This chain joins TRBV7-9 and TRBJ2-1; D is unclear. Germline V gives CDR1 SEHNR, CDR2 FQNEAQ (reference sequence). CDR3 length: 14 residues. V was shortened by 1 base and J by 3 bases, with 7 bases between the two germline ends. The CDR3: CASSLGLYYNEQFF. CDR3 DNA: TGTGCCAGCAGCTTAGGCCTCTACTACAATGAGCAGTTCTTC.

The chain joins TRBV19 to TRBJ1-5; D is perhaps TRBD1 (6 bases). Trimming shortened V by 5 bases and J by 11 bases, and 13 bases separated the two germline ends. The CDR3 has 12 amino acids. From germline, CDR1 is LNHDA and CDR2 SQIVND (reference sequence). CDR3 sequence (DNA): TGTGCCAGTAGTCTTCCAGGGGTGGCCCAGCATTTT. Amino acid sequence: CASSLPGVAQHF.

The rearrangement uses TRBV5-1 and TRBJ1-2, with D tentatively TRBD1 (5 bases). Germline assignment: CDR1 SGHRS and CDR2 YFSETQ. The CDR3 is 15 amino acids. Between the trimmed V and J ends, which lost 6 bases and 5 bases, there was a span of 20 bases. The chain's CDR3 is CASIIAPGLEYGYTF. The CDR3 DNA reads as TGCGCCAGCATCATAGCTCCGGGGCTGGAATATGGCTACACCTTC.

The gene calls are TRBV27 and TRBJ2-4; 8 bases line up with TRBD1. CDR3 length equals 15 residues. The ends lost 6 bases at V and 0 bases at J; junction bases unmatched: 4. Germline V gene sequence: CDR1 MNHEY, CDR2 SMNVEV (reference sequence). This CDR3 is CASRDRDLAKNIQYF. CDR3 sequence (DNA): TGTGCCAGCAGGGACAGGGATCTAGCCAAAAACATTCAGTACTTC.

The V call is TRBV7-3, the J call TRBJ1-5; D is possibly TRBD1 (6 bases). From germline, CDR1 is SGHTA and CDR2 FQGTGA. There are 18 residues in the CDR3. Trimming left V 9 bases short and J 3 bases short, with 27 bases between. The chain's CDR3 is CARTTALRGGSHNQPQHF. The CDR3 bases are TGTGCCAGAACTACCGCCCTCCGGGGGGGCTCCCACAATCAGCCCCAGCATTTT. Supplemented by reference TRBV7-3 and TRBJ1-5, the full variable domain reads GAGVSQTPSNKVTEKGKYVELRCDPISGHTALYWYRQSLGQGPEFLIYFQGTGAADDSGLPNDRFFAVRPEGSVSTLKIQRTERGDSAVYLCARTTALRGGSHNQPQHFGDGTRLSIL.

The chain joins TRBV18 to TRBJ2-5; D is uncertain. The V and J ends lost 5 bases and 5 bases respectively, with 15 bases between them. Germline CDR1 reads KGHSH; CDR2 reads LQKENI. The CDR3 spans 14 residues. CDR3 sequence reads: CASSSTGLGETQYF. The CDR3 DNA sequence: TGTGCCAGCTCATCGACCGGGCTAGGGGAGACCCAGTACTTC.

This chain connects TRBV6-1 to TRBJ2-3; TRBD1 might be the D (5 bases). Germline CDR1 MNHNS, CDR2 SASEGT. V lost 2 bases to trimming and J lost 2 bases, with 11 bases between them. The CDR3 runs 15 residues. The CDR3 reads CASSERPGPTDTQYF. DNA of the CDR3: TGTGCCAGCAGTGAAAGGCCAGGGCCCACAGATACGCAGTATTTT.

This chain links TRBV28 with TRBJ1-3, with D perhaps TRBD1 (5 bases). The V gene's germline CDR1 is MDHEN and CDR2 SYDVKM. The CDR3 length is 15 residues. Trimming removed 6 bases at V and 0 bases at J, with 12 bases between. CDR3 loop: CASSPGLNSGNTIYF. In DNA form, the CDR3 reads TGTGCCAGCAGCCCGGGACTGAACTCTGGAAACACCATATATTTT.

The chain joins TRBV9 to TRBJ2-1; 8 nucleotides align to TRBD1. The germline CDR1 and CDR2 sequences are SGDLS and YYNGEE. CDR3 length: 14 residues. V shed 3 bases and J 7 bases; nucleotides not matched to a gene: 6. CDR3: CASSGDRFVNEQFF. CDR3 nucleotide sequence: TGTGCCAGCAGCGGGGACAGGTTTGTGAATGAGCAGTTCTTC.